This is a list of T cell receptor beta chains from one sample in a study of chemoradiotherapy in HPV16-positive cancers. This table comes from immunoSEQ multiplex PCR, and its TCRdb copy is limited to in-frame clones, with some not included. This repertoire shows 9,500 to 15,000 clones, less than 90% found once; its top ten account for about 2.8%. The sample was blood, taken from a patient who underwent chemoradiotherapy. The receptors were gathered from a human donor with HPV-associated anogenital cancer. Each CDR3 is given with its conserved first and last residue. Fields, in order: J gene, D gene, clone size, V gene, CDR3 protein, CDR3 DNA. D genes are given only for firm matches. A clone size is listed for some rows: how often the clone was seen (once, few, many), or a class if it is expanded.

j_gene: TRBJ2-7
d_gene: TRBD1
abundance: NA
v_gene: TRBV23-1
CDR3aa: CASSQSNRGVTEQYF
CDR3nt: TGCGCCAGCAGTCAATCGAACAGGGGAGTTACCGAGCAGTACTTC

j_gene: TRBJ2-4
d_gene: NA
abundance: NA
v_gene: TRBV30
CDR3aa: CAWSPGKNIQYF
CDR3nt: TGTGCCTGGAGTCCGGGAAAAAACATTCAGTACTTC

j_gene: TRBJ2-5
d_gene: NA
abundance: NA
v_gene: TRBV2
CDR3aa: CASSENRDQETQYF
CDR3nt: TGTGCCAGCAGTGAGAACAGGGACCAAGAGACCCAGTACTTC

j_gene: TRBJ2-3
d_gene: NA
abundance: NA
v_gene: TRBV18
CDR3aa: CAGSPLPRGDTDTQYF
CDR3nt: TGTGCCGGCTCACCACTACCGAGGGGGGACACAGATACGCAGTATTTT

j_gene: TRBJ2-7
d_gene: NA
abundance: few
v_gene: TRBV18
CDR3aa: CASSPAAGSDYEQYF
CDR3nt: TGTGCCAGCTCACCGGCTGCGGGTTCCGACTACGAGCAGTACTTC

j_gene: TRBJ1-5
d_gene: NA
abundance: NA
v_gene: TRBV18
CDR3aa: CASSDRPGTLLGSNQPQHF
CDR3nt: TGTGCCAGCTCAGATCGGCCCGGGACACTACTTGGGAGCAATCAGCCCCAGCATTTT

j_gene: TRBJ2-1
d_gene: TRBD2
abundance: NA
v_gene: TRBV2
CDR3aa: CASRDPGLAMIDEQFF
CDR3nt: TGTGCCAGCAGAGATCCGGGACTAGCGATGATCGATGAGCAGTTCTTC

j_gene: TRBJ1-4
d_gene: NA
abundance: NA
v_gene: TRBV9
CDR3aa: CASSVGGRNEKLFF
CDR3nt: TGTGCCAGCAGCGTAGGAGGACGGAATGAAAAACTGTTTTTT

j_gene: TRBJ1-2
d_gene: NA
abundance: NA
v_gene: TRBV5-1
CDR3aa: CASTGEAGDLFYGYTF
CDR3nt: TGCGCCAGCACAGGCGAGGCAGGAGATCTCTTCTATGGCTACACCTTC

j_gene: TRBJ1-1
d_gene: NA
abundance: NA
v_gene: TRBV9
CDR3aa: CASSVAFTGDTEAFF
CDR3nt: TGTGCCAGCAGCGTAGCCTTCACGGGGGACACTGAAGCTTTCTTT

j_gene: TRBJ1-2
d_gene: NA
abundance: NA
v_gene: TRBV27
CDR3aa: CASSLDGNYGYTF
CDR3nt: TGTGCCAGCAGTTTGGACGGAAACTATGGCTACACCTTC

j_gene: TRBJ1-3
d_gene: NA
abundance: NA
v_gene: TRBV19
CDR3aa: CASSPQKGRDTIYF
CDR3nt: TGTGCCAGTAGTCCCCAGAAGGGAAGGGACACCATATATTTT

j_gene: TRBJ2-6
d_gene: TRBD1
abundance: NA
v_gene: TRBV19
CDR3aa: CASRQGAAGANVLTF
CDR3nt: TGTGCCAGCCGACAGGGGGCGGCTGGGGCCAACGTCCTGACTTTC

j_gene: TRBJ2-3
d_gene: NA
abundance: NA
v_gene: TRBV2
CDR3aa: CASSASVSTDTQYF
CDR3nt: TGTGCCAGCAGTGCTAGTGTTAGCACAGATACGCAGTATTTT

j_gene: TRBJ1-2
d_gene: NA
abundance: NA
v_gene: TRBV5-6
CDR3aa: CASYETGLYGYTF
CDR3nt: TGTGCCAGCTACGAAACAGGGCTCTATGGCTACACCTTC

j_gene: TRBJ2-3
d_gene: NA
abundance: NA
v_gene: TRBV7-2
CDR3aa: CASSLVPGATDTQYF
CDR3nt: TGTGCCAGCAGCTTAGTCCCGGGGGCAACAGATACGCAGTATTTT

j_gene: TRBJ2-2
d_gene: NA
abundance: NA
v_gene: TRBV5-1
CDR3aa: CASSLFPESNTGELFF
CDR3nt: TGCGCCAGCAGCTTGTTCCCCGAGTCCAACACCGGGGAGCTGTTTTTT

j_gene: TRBJ2-7
d_gene: NA
abundance: NA
v_gene: TRBV7-2
CDR3aa: CASSFGTATYEQYF
CDR3nt: TGTGCCAGCAGCTTTGGGACTGCCACCTACGAGCAGTACTTC

j_gene: TRBJ1-6
d_gene: TRBD1
abundance: NA
v_gene: TRBV5-6
CDR3aa: CASTSGTGGLLSGEPLHF
CDR3nt: TGTGCCAGCACCTCCGGGACAGGGGGCCTCCTAAGTGGGGAGCCCCTCCACTTT

j_gene: TRBJ1-4
d_gene: NA
abundance: NA
v_gene: TRBV10-3
CDR3aa: CAISPGREGEKLFF
CDR3nt: TGTGCCATCAGTCCAGGGCGCGAGGGTGAAAAACTGTTTTTT

j_gene: TRBJ2-2
d_gene: TRBD1
abundance: NA
v_gene: TRBV7-7
CDR3aa: CASSPVTGAGELFF
CDR3nt: TGTGCCAGCAGCCCCGTTACAGGGGCCGGGGAGCTGTTTTTT

j_gene: TRBJ2-7
d_gene: NA
abundance: NA
v_gene: TRBV23-1
CDR3aa: CASSRDGSSSYEQYF
CDR3nt: TGCGCCAGCAGCCGGGACGGAAGCAGCTCCTACGAGCAGTACTTC

j_gene: TRBJ2-3
d_gene: TRBD1
abundance: NA
v_gene: TRBV9
CDR3aa: CASSTGDRGDTDTQYF
CDR3nt: TGTGCCAGCAGCACCGGGGACAGGGGAGATACAGATACGCAGTATTTT